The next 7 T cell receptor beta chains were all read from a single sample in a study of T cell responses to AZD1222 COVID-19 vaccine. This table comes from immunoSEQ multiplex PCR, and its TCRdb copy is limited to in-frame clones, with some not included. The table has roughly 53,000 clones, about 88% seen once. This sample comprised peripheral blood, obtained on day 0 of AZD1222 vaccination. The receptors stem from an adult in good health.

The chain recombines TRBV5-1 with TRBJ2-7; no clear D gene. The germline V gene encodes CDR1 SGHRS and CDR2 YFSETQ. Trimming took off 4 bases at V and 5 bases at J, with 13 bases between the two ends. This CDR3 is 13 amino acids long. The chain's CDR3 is CASSPVGLDEQYF. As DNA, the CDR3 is TGCGCCAGCAGCCCAGTTGGCCTCGACGAGCAGTACTTC.

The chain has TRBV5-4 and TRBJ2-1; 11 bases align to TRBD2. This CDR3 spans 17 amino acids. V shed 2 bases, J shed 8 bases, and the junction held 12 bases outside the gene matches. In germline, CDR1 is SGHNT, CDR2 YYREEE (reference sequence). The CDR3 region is CASSFSPGLAVWYEQFF. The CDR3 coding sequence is TGTGCCAGCAGCTTCTCTCCGGGACTAGCGGTTTGGTATGAGCAGTTCTTC.

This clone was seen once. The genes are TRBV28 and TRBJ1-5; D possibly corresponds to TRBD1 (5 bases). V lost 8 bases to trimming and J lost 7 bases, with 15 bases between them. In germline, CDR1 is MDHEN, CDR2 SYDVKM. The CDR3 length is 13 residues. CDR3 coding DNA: TGTGCCAGCCGTTGGTCGGGGGGGCAGCCCCAGCATTTT. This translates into CASRWSGGQPQHF.

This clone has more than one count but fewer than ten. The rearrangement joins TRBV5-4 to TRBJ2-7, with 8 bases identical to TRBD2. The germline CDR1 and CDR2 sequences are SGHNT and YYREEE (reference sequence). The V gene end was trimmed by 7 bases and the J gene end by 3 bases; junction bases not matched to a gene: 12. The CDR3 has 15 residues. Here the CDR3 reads CASSPPASGRYEQYF. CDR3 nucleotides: TGTGCCAGCTCCCCCCCCGCTAGCGGGCGCTACGAGCAGTACTTC.

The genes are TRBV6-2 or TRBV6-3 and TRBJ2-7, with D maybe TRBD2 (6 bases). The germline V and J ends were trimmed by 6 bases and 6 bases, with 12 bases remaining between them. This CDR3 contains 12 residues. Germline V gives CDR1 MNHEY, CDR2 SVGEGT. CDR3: CASSLSGVEQYF. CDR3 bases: TGTGCCAGCAGCCTCTCGGGAGTCGAGCAGTACTTC.

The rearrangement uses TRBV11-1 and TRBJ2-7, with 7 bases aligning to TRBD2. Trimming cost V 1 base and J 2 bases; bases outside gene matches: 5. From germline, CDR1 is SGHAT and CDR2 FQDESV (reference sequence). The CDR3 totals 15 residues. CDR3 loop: CASSLGLAEAYEQYF. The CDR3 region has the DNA TGTGCCAGCAGCTTAGGGCTAGCGGAGGCCTACGAGCAGTACTTC.

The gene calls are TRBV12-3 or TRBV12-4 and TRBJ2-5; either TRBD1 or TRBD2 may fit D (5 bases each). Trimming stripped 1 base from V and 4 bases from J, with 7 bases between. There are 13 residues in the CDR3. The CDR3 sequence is CASSLEGRETQYF. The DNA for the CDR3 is TGTGCCAGCAGTTTAGAGGGGAGAGAGACCCAGTACTTC.